Detailed here is one TCR beta chain. What it binds is not known. Random hexamers were used to reverse transcribe the RNA input (0.5 to 1 ug). MiXCR, run by TCRdb on the immunoSEQ multiplex PCR reads, gives a single entry per CDR3 protein. The sample shows some 160,000 distinct CDR3 sequences, 92% of them seen only once. Germline V gene data show CDR1 as SNHLY and CDR2 as FYNNEI. The V end was cut by 3 bases, the J end by 7 bases, with 4 bases between. The CDR3 totals 11 residues. The data belong to a study of CD8 T cells in Susac syndrome. The controls, all healthy donors, were matched for age and sex. FACS enriched CD8+ TEMRA cells, while bulk CD8+ and CD4+ were negatively isolated. Study-wide results and limits: The study acknowledged a relatively small number of individuals in its TCR sequencing and HLA analysis.

The sample consisted of CD4+ T cells from PBMCs. This chain uses TRBV2 with TRBJ1-5; D call uncertain. The sequence was obtained from a human donor in good health. The CDR3 reads CASSEDQPQHF. CDR3 bases: TGTGCCAGCAGTGAGGACCAGCCCCAGCATTTT.